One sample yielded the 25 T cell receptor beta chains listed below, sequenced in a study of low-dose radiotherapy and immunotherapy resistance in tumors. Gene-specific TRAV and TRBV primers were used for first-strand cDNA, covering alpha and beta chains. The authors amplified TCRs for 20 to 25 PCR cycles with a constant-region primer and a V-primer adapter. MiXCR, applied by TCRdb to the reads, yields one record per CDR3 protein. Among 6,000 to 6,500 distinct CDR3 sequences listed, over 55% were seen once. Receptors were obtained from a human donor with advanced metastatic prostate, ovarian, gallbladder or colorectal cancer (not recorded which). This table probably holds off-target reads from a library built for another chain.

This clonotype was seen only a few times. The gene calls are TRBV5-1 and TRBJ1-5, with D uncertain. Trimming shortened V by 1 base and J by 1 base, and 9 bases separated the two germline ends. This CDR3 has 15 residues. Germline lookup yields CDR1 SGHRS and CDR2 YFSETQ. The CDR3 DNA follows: TGCGCCAGCAGCTTGTCGGGCGGGAGCAATCAGCCCCAGCATTTT. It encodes CASSLSGGSNQPQHF.

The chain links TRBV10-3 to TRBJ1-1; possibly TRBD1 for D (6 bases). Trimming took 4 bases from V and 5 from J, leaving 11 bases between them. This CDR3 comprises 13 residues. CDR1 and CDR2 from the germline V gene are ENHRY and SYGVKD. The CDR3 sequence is CAISGGRGTEAFF. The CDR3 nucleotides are TGTGCCATCAGTGGGGGCAGGGGAACTGAAGCTTTCTTT.

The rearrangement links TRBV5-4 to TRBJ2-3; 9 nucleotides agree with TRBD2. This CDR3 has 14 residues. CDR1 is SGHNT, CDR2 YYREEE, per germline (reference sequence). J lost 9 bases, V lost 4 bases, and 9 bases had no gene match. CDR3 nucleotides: TGTGCCAGCAGCCCTAGCGGGACCGCCGACACGCAGTATTTT. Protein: CASSPSGTADTQYF.

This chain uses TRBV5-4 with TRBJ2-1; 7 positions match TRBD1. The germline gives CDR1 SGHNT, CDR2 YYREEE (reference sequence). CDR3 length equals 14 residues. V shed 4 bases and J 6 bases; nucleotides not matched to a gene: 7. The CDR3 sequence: CASSVQGSRNEQFF. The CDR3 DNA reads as TGTGCCAGCAGCGTACAGGGGTCACGCAATGAGCAGTTCTTC.

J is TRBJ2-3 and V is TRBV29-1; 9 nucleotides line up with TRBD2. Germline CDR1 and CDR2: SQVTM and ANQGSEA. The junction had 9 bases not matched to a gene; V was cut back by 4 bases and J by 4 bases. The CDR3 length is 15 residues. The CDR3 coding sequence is TGCAGCGTTGGAACCTTAGCGGGAGTCCCAGATACGCAGTATTTT. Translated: CSVGTLAGVPDTQYF.

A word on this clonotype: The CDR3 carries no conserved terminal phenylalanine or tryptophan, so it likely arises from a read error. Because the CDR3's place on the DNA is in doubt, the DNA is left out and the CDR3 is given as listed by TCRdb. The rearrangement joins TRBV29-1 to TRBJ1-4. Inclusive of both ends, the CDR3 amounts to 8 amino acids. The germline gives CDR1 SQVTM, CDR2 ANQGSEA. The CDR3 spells CSAWTAYD.

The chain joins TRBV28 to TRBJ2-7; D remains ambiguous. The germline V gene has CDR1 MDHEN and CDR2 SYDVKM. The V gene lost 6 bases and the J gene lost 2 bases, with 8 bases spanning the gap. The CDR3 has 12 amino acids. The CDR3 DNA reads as TGTGCCAGCAGCCAGGACGCCTACGAGCAGTACTTC. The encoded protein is CASSQDAYEQYF. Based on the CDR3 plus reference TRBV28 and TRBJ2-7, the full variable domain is DVKVTQSSRYLVKRTGEKVFLECVQDMDHENMFWYRQDPGLGLRLIYFSYDVKMKEKGDIPEGYSVSREKKERFSLILESASTNQTSMYLCASSQDAYEQYFGPGTRLTVT.

The CDR3 sequence: CATSPGRGSADTQYF. The DNA of the CDR3 is TGTGCCACCAGCCCAGGGCGGGGCTCTGCAGATACGCAGTATTTT. The chain couples TRBV15 to TRBJ2-3; weak D call: TRBD2 (6 bases). V lost 5 bases and J lost 4, with 16 bases in between. CDR3 length: 15 residues. Germline V lookup: CDR1 LNHNV, CDR2 YYDKDF (reference sequence).

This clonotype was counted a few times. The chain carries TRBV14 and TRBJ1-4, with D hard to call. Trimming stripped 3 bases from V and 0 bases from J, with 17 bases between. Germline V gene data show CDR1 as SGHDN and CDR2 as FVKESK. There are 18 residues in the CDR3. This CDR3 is CASSQDDLFSPTNEKLFF. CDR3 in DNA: TGTGCCAGCAGCCAGGATGACCTCTTCAGCCCAACTAATGAAAAACTGTTTTTT. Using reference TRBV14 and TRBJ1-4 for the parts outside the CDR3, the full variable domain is EAGVTQFPSHSVIEKGQTVTLRCDPISGHDNLYWYRRVMGKEIKFLLHFVKESKQDESGMPNNRFLAERTGGTYSTLKVQPAELEDSGVYFCASSQDDLFSPTNEKLFFGSGTQLSVL.

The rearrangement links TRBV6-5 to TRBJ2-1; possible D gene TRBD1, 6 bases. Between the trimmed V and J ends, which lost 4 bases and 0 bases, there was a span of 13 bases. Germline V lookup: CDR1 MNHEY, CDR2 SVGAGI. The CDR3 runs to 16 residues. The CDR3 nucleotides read TGTGCCAGCAGTTTCACCAGGGGTAGCTCCTACAATGAGCAGTTCTTC. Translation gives CASSFTRGSSYNEQFF.

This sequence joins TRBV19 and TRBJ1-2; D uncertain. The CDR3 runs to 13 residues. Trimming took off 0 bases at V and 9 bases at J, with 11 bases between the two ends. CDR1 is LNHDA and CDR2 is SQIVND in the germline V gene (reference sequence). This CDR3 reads CASSIEPGLRYTF. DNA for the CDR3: TGTGCCAGTAGTATAGAGCCGGGATTGCGCTACACCTTC.

As DNA, the CDR3 is TGTGCCAGCAGCTTAATTCAAGGGGCGGCACAATACGAGCAGTACTTC. Translation gives CASSLIQGAAQYEQYF. The chain combines TRBV13 with TRBJ2-7; D possibly corresponds to TRBD1 (5 bases). The CDR3 contains 16 residues. V lost 2 bases and J lost 4, with 18 bases in between. Germline V CDR1 and CDR2: PRHDT, FYEKMQ (reference sequence).

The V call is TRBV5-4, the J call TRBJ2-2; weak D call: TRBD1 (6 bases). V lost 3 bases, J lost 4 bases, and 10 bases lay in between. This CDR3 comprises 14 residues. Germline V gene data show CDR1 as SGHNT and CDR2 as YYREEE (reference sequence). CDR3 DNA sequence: TGTGCCAGCAGCTCCGGACAGATCACCGGGGAGCTGTTTTTT. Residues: CASSSGQITGELFF.

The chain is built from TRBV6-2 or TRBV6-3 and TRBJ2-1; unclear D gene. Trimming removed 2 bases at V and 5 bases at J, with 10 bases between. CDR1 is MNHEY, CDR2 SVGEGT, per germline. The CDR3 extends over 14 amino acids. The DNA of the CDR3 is TGTGCCAGCAGTTACATAGGCAGACACAATGAGCAGTTCTTC. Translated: CASSYIGRHNEQFF.

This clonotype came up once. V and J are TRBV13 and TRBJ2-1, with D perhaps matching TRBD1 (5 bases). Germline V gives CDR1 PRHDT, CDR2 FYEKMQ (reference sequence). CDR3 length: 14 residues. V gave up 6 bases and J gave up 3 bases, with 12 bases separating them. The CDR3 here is CASSQYRIYNEQFF. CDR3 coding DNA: TGTGCCAGCAGTCAATACAGGATCTACAATGAGCAGTTCTTC.

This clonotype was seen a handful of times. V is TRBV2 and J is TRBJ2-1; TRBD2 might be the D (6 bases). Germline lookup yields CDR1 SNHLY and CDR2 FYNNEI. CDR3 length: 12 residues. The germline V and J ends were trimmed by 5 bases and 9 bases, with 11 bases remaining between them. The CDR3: CASSRGAGEQFF. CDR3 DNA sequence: TGTGCCAGCAGTCGCGGGGCGGGTGAGCAGTTCTTC.

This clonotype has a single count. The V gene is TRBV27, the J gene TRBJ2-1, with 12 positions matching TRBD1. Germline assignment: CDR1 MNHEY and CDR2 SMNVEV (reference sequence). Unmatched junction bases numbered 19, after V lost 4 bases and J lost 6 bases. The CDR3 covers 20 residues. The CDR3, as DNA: TGTGCCAGCAGTTCGGCCGGGGACAGGGGGCACCCAATCTTCCGCAATGAGCAGTTCTTC. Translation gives CASSSAGDRGHPIFRNEQFF.

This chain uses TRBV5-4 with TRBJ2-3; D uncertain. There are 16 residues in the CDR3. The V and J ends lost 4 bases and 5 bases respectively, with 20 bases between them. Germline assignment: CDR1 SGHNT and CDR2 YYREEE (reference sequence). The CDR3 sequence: CASSVSGVPRQDTQYF. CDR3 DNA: TGTGCCAGCAGCGTTTCGGGTGTCCCCCGACAAGATACGCAGTATTTT.

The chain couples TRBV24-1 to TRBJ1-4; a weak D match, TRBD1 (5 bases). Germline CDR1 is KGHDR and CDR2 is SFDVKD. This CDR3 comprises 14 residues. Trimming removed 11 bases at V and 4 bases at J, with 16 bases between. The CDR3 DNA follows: TGTGCCAGTAGTGGGGGGACTGGTAATGAAAAACTGTTTTTT. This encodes CASSGGTGNEKLFF.

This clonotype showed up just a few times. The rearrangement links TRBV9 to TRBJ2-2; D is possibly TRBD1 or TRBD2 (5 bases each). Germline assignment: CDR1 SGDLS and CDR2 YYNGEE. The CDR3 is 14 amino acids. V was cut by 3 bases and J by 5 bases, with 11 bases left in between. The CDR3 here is CASSGGPMTGELFF. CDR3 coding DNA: TGTGCCAGCAGCGGGGGACCGATGACCGGGGAGCTGTTTTTT.

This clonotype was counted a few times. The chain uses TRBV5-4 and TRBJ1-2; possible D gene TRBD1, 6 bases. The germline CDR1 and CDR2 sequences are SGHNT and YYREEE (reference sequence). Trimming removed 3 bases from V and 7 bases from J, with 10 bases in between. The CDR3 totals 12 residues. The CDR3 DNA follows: TGTGCCAGCAGCTCTACAGGGTTTGGCTACACCTTC. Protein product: CASSSTGFGYTF. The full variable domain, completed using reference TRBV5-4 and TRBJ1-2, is ETGVTQSPTHLIKTRGQQVTLRCSSQSGHNTVSWYQQALGQGPQFIFQYYREEENGRGNFPPRFSGLQFPNYSSELNVNALELDDSALYLCASSSTGFGYTFGSGTRLTVV.

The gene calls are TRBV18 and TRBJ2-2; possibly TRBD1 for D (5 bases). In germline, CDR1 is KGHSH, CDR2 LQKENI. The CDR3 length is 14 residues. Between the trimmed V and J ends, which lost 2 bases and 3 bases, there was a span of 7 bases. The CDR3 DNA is TGTGCCAGCTCACCAGGGGCGGACACCGGGGAGCTGTTTTTT. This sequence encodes CASSPGADTGELFF.

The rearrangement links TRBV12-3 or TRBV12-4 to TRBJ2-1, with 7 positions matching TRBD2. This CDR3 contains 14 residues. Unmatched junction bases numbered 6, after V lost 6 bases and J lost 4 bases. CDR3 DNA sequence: TGTGCCAGCAGCTGGGGGGGGGAGTACAATGAGCAGTTCTTC. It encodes CASSWGGEYNEQFF.

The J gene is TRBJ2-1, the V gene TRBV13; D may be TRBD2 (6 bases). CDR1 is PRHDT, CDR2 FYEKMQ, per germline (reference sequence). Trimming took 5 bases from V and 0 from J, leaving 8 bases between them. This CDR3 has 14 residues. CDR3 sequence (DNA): TGTGCCAGCAGCCTAGCGAGCTCCTACAATGAGCAGTTCTTC. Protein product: CASSLASSYNEQFF.

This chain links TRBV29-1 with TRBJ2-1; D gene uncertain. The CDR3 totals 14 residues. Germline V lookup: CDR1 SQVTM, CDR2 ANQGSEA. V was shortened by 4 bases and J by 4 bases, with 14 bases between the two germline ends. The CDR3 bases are TGCAGCGTTGGGTCGGCCGCCCCTTACAATGAGCAGTTCTTC. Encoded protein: CSVGSAAPYNEQFF.